This T cell receptor beta chain is from a study of chemoradiotherapy in HPV16-positive cancers. The CDR3 covers 15 residues. Germline V gene data show CDR1 as SEHNR and CDR2 as FQNEAQ (reference sequence). TCRdb's table, derived via immunoSEQ multiplex PCR, lists solely in-frame clones and lacks some. Of about 24,000 clones listed, roughly 87% are singletons. Regarding this clone: A read error may produce the germline difference seen at one junction end.

This receptor was identified in a human donor with HPV-associated anogenital cancer. The rearrangement links TRBV7-9 to TRBJ1-5, with a tentative D call TRBD1 (5 bases). The sequencing here drew on blood, taken from a patient who underwent chemoradiotherapy. CDR3 sequence: CASSLSEGPNQSQHF. CDR3 in DNA: TGTGCCAGCAGCTTAAGCGAGGGGCCCAATCAGTCCCAGCATTTT.